The next 23 T cell receptor beta chains were all read from a single sample in a study of human T cells and chemical hapten exposure. TCRdb reanalysed the RACE reads using MiXCR and keeps one entry per CDR3 protein. The sample has approximately 180,000 distinct CDR3 sequences; under 35% are singletons. The time point was: pre-sensitization, week 0. Specified treatment: therapeutic diphenylcyclopropenone sensitization with weekly scalp DPC. The sequenced sample was whole blood, obtained in connection with sensitization to the hapten diphenylcyclopropenone (DPC). The receptor source for this set is a woman in her 30s with alopecia areata. Some clones in this sample may be carry-over from other donors' samples.

This clonotype was counted many times. V is TRBV12-3 or TRBV12-4 and J is TRBJ2-2; D gene uncertain. The CDR3 is 13 amino acids. Trimming removed 6 bases from V and 1 base from J, with 6 bases in between. CDR3: CASSYRNTGELFF. Written as DNA, the CDR3 is TGTGCCAGCAGCTACAGGAACACCGGGGAGCTGTTTTTT.

This clonotype turned up a few times. The chain uses TRBV29-1 and TRBJ2-1, with D perhaps matching TRBD2 (5 bases). Germline CDR1 reads SQVTM; CDR2 reads ANQGSEA. The ends were cut back, 7 bases at V and 9 bases at J, with 10 bases in the middle. CDR3 length equals 10 residues. Here the CDR3 reads CSAGGAEQFF. CDR3 nucleotide sequence: TGCAGCGCTGGAGGTGCTGAGCAGTTCTTC.

This clonotype showed up many times. J is TRBJ2-7 and V is TRBV13, with TRBD1 identical over 10 bases. The V gene end was trimmed by 2 bases and the J gene end by 2 bases; junction bases not matched to a gene: 6. Germline lookup yields CDR1 PRHDT and CDR2 FYEKMQ (reference sequence). This CDR3 is built from 16 residues. The CDR3 DNA sequence: TGTGCCAGCAGCTTAACTGGTGGGACAGGGGCCTACGAGCAGTACTTC. Protein product: CASSLTGGTGAYEQYF.

The V call is TRBV29-1, the J call TRBJ2-2, with D perhaps TRBD1 (6 bases). Germline-derived CDR1 and CDR2 are SQVTM and ANQGSEA. The CDR3 extends over 13 amino acids. V was trimmed by 4 bases and J by 1 base, leaving 7 bases between them. The CDR3 nucleotides are TGCAGCGTTGCGGGACAGAACACCGGGGAGCTGTTTTTT. This sequence encodes CSVAGQNTGELFF.

This clonotype was counted at least ten times. This chain joins TRBV29-1 and TRBJ1-1, with D possibly being TRBD1 (6 bases). V gave up 7 bases and J gave up 6 bases, with 12 bases separating them. This CDR3 is 11 amino acids long. The V gene's germline CDR1 is SQVTM and CDR2 ANQGSEA. The CDR3 sequence is CSGGQSSEAFF. The CDR3 coding sequence is TGCAGCGGCGGACAGTCGTCTGAAGCTTTCTTT.

The chain couples TRBV29-1 to TRBJ2-1; 7 nucleotides agree with TRBD1. This CDR3 spans 13 amino acids. The V segment lost 3 bases and the J segment 6 bases; nucleotides outside the gene matches: 5. Germline CDR1 SQVTM, CDR2 ANQGSEA. The CDR3 coding sequence is TGCAGCGTTGATTCGGCAGGGGGCAATGAGCAGTTCTTC. Protein product: CSVDSAGGNEQFF.

The sample holds a few counts of this clonotype. The chain combines TRBV20-1 with TRBJ1-2; the D gene is possibly TRBD1 (6 bases). V was shortened by 0 bases and J by 6 bases, with 17 bases between the two germline ends. CDR3 size: 15 residues. CDR1 DFQATT and CDR2 SNEGSKA come from the germline V gene (reference sequence). The CDR3 DNA reads TGCAGTGCTAGAGATGTGGGGGCTGGAGAAGATGGCTACACCTTC. This gives the protein CSARDVGAGEDGYTF.

This clonotype occurred a few times. This rearrangement joins TRBV12-3 or TRBV12-4 to TRBJ1-5, with D hard to call. There are 16 residues in the CDR3. V was clipped by 3 bases and J by 3 bases, with 15 bases between them. The CDR3: CASSFGSPLDNQPQHF. CDR3 DNA sequence: TGTGCCAGCAGTTTCGGGAGTCCGCTTGACAATCAGCCCCAGCATTTT.

The chain links TRBV25-1 to TRBJ2-2; 7 bases line up with TRBD1. Trimming at V came to 2 bases and at J to 1 base, leaving 1 base not matched to a gene. Germline values: CDR1 MGHDK, CDR2 SYGVNS. The CDR3 consists of 15 residues. The CDR3 region has the DNA TGTGCCAGCAGTGAAAACAGGGGGAACACCGGGGAGCTGTTTTTT. This sequence encodes CASSENRGNTGELFF.

This clonotype was observed a handful of times. V is TRBV29-1 and J is TRBJ2-3; D call uncertain. CDR1 SQVTM and CDR2 ANQGSEA come from the germline V gene. Trimming removed 4 bases at V and 2 bases at J, with 7 bases between. The CDR3 runs 12 residues. The DNA for the CDR3 is TGCAGCGTTGCCGAGAACACAGATACGCAGTATTTT. It is translated as CSVAENTDTQYF.

This clonotype has a single count. The gene calls are TRBV4-1 and TRBJ2-7; no clear D gene. Trimming stripped 0 bases from V and 0 bases from J, with 9 bases between. The CDR3 contains 15 residues. Germline V gene sequence: CDR1 MGHRA, CDR2 YSYEKL. Written as DNA, the CDR3 is TGCGCCAGCAGCCAAGACGCGGAAAGCTCCTACGAGCAGTACTTC. Residues: CASSQDAESSYEQYF.

This chain joins TRBV20-1 and TRBJ2-5, with 9 nucleotides matching TRBD1. Germline V lookup: CDR1 DFQATT, CDR2 SNEGSKA (reference sequence). The CDR3 sequence is 14 residues long. V lost 3 bases to trimming and J lost 4 bases; unmatched junction nucleotides: 6. The CDR3 reads CSARIQGAGETQYF. The DNA of the CDR3 is TGCAGTGCTAGGATACAGGGGGCAGGAGAGACCCAGTACTTC.

This chain joins TRBV29-1 and TRBJ2-7, with 7 nucleotides matching TRBD2. V shed 4 bases, J shed 0 bases, and the junction held 6 bases outside the gene matches. CDR3 size: 14 residues. Per the germline V gene, CDR1 is SQVTM and CDR2 is ANQGSEA. The CDR3 DNA is TGCAGCGTTGTGGGGGGAGGGAGCTCCTACGAGCAGTACTTC. This codes for CSVVGGGSSYEQYF.

This clonotype showed up just a few times. The rearrangement links TRBV4-3 to TRBJ2-7, with D perhaps TRBD1 (5 bases). Between the trimmed V and J ends, which lost 0 bases and 4 bases, there was a span of 22 bases. Germline lookup yields CDR1 LGHNA and CDR2 YSLEER. The CDR3 loop spans 18 amino acids. CDR3 nucleotide sequence: TGCGCCAGCAGCCAAGATAGGTTCGGCAAGGACATCTTTTACGAGCAGTACTTC. Translation: CASSQDRFGKDIFYEQYF.

The CDR3 sequence is CASSGDGWDEQYF. The DNA of the CDR3 is TGTGCCAGCAGTGGGGACGGTTGGGACGAGCAGTACTTC. The rearrangement uses TRBV2 and TRBJ2-7; the D call may be TRBD1 or TRBD2 (5 bases each). V gave up 4 bases and J gave up 5 bases, with 12 bases separating them. This CDR3 spans 13 amino acids. Germline V gives CDR1 SNHLY, CDR2 FYNNEI.

This clonotype was picked up a small number of times. The chain combines TRBV12-3 or TRBV12-4 with TRBJ2-2; maybe TRBD2 (5 bases). CDR3 length: 15 amino acids. V was clipped by 3 bases and J by 0 bases, with 8 bases between them. The CDR3 sequence: CASSLSGTNTGELFF. DNA of the CDR3: TGTGCCAGCAGTTTGTCGGGGACGAACACCGGGGAGCTGTTTTTT.

This clonotype was seen a few times. The chain joins TRBV18 to TRBJ1-5; D gene ambiguous. V was cut by 3 bases and J by 4 bases, with 10 bases left in between. The CDR3 sequence is 14 residues long. CDR1 KGHSH and CDR2 LQKENI come from the germline V gene. For the CDR3, the DNA is TGTGCCAGCTCACCGTTTGGAATTAATCAGCCCCAGCATTTT. Protein sequence: CASSPFGINQPQHF.

The V call is TRBV20-1, the J call TRBJ1-1, with 7 bases identical to TRBD1. The V segment lost 6 bases and the J segment 1 base; nucleotides outside the gene matches: 8. CDR1 and CDR2 from the germline V gene are DFQATT and SNEGSKA (reference sequence). There are 14 residues in the CDR3. The CDR3 protein is CSAQRTGTNTEAFF. CDR3 bases: TGCAGTGCCCAGAGGACAGGCACGAACACTGAAGCTTTCTTT.

With respect to this clonotype: The conserved final phenylalanine or tryptophan is absent from the CDR3, which likely points to a read error. CDR3 amino acids: CASSDYSTSYNSPLHS. For the CDR3, the DNA is TGTGCCAGCAGTGATTACAGTACCTCCTATAATTCACCCCTCCACTCT. The chain is built from TRBV2 and TRBJ1-6; D not resolved. CDR1 is SNHLY, CDR2 FYNNEI, per germline. The CDR3 length is 16 residues. V gave up 3 bases and J gave up 0 bases, with 9 bases separating them.

The chain combines TRBV29-1 with TRBJ2-7, with 14 bases lining up with TRBD2. V was pared by 6 bases and J by 1 base, with 8 bases of the junction left unmatched. CDR3 length: 16 residues. Germline values: CDR1 SQVTM, CDR2 ANQGSEA. The CDR3 sequence: CSVSGTSGSESYEQYF. Here the CDR3 DNA reads TGCAGCGTCTCCGGGACTAGCGGGAGTGAGTCCTACGAGCAGTACTTC.

The rearrangement joins TRBV20-1 to TRBJ2-7; TRBD2 aligns across 10 bases. After removal of 5 bases from V and 7 bases from J, the junction contained 11 bases not matched to a gene. The V gene's germline CDR1 is DFQATT and CDR2 SNEGSKA (reference sequence). CDR3 size: 14 residues. CDR3 sequence (DNA): TGCAGTGCTCCAAGGGGGACTAGCGCGTATGAGCAGTACTTC. Encoded protein: CSAPRGTSAYEQYF.

Worth noting for this clonotype: The junction does not match germline at one end; this may be a read error. The chain combines TRBV6-5 with TRBJ2-3; D gene ambiguous. The CDR3 covers 13 residues. Germline lookup yields CDR1 MNHEY and CDR2 SVGAGI. DNA of the CDR3: TGTGCCAGCAGTCCCCGGCCTCGAGATACGCAGTTTTTT. This gives the protein CASSPRPRDTQFF.

The chain couples TRBV2 to TRBJ2-5, with D maybe TRBD1 (7 bases). The CDR3 is made up of 15 amino acids. V was cut by 6 bases and J by 5 bases, with 19 bases left in between. In germline, CDR1 is SNHLY, CDR2 FYNNEI. This CDR3 reads CASRDRTGAGETQYF. The CDR3 DNA sequence: TGTGCCAGCAGGGACAGGACGGGGGCAGGGGAGACCCAGTACTTC. Supplemented by reference TRBV2 and TRBJ2-5, the full variable domain reads EPEVTQTPSHQVTQMGQEVILRCVPISNHLYFYWYRQILGQKVEFLVSFYNNEISEKSEIFDDQFSVERPDGSNFTLKIRSTKLEDSAMYFCASRDRTGAGETQYFGPGTRLLVL.